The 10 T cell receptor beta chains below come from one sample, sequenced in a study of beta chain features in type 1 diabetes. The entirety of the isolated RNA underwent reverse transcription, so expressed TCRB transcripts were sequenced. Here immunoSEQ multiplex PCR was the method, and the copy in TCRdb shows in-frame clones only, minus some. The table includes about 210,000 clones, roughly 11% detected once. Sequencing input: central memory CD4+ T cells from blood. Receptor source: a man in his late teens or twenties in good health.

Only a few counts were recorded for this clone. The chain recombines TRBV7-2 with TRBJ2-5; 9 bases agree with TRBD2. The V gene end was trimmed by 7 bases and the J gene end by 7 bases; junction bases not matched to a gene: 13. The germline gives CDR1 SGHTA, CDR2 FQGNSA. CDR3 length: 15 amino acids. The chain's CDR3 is CASTATSGGLGTQYF. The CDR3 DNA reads TGTGCCAGCACCGCGACTAGCGGAGGGCTCGGGACCCAGTACTTC.

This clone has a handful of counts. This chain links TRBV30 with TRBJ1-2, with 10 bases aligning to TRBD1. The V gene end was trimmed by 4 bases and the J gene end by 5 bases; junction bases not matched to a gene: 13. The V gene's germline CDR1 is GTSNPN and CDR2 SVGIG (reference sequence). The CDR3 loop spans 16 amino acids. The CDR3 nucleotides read TGTGCCTGGACCCTGCGGGGGGGGACAGGGGCGTATGGCTACACCTTC. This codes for CAWTLRGGTGAYGYTF.

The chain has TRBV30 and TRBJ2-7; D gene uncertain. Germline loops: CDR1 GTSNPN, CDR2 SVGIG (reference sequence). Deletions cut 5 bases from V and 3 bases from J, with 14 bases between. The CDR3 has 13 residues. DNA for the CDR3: TGTGCCTGGCGGATGACCGATAGCTACGAGCAGTACTTC. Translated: CAWRMTDSYEQYF.

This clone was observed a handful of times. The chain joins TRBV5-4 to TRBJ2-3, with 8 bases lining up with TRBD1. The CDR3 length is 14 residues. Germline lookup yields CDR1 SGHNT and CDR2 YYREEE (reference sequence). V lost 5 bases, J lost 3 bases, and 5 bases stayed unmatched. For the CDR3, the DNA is TGTGCCAGCAGTCGTGACAGGGGTACAGATACGCAGTATTTT. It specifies CASSRDRGTDTQYF.

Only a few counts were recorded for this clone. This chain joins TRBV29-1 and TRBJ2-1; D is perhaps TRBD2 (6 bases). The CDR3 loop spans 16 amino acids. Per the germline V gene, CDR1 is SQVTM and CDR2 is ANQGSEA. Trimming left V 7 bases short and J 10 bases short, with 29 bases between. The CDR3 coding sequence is TGCAGCGCCTCGTGGGGAAGCGGGCCCCCGTTCCGGGAGCAGTTCTTC. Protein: CSASWGSGPPFREQFF.

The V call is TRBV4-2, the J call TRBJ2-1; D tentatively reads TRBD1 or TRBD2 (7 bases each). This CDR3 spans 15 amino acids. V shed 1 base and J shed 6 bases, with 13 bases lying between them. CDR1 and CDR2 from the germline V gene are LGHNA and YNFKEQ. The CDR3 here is CASSQVRGGRNEQFF. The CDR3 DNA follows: TGTGCCAGCAGCCAAGTCAGGGGGGGACGCAATGAGCAGTTCTTC.

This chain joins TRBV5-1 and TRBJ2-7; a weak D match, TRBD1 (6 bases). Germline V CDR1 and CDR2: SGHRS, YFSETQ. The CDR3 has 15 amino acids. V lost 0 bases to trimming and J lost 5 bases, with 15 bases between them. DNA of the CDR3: TGCGCCAGCAGCTTGGGACAGGTGGTATTAAACGAGCAGTACTTC. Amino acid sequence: CASSLGQVVLNEQYF.

The CDR3 region is CASSRREGRTYNEQFF. CDR3 coding DNA: TGTGCCAGTAGTCGTCGGGAGGGCCGTACCTACAATGAGCAGTTCTTC. The chain recombines TRBV19 with TRBJ2-1, with 8 bases fitting TRBD2. The CDR3 runs to 16 residues. V lost 5 bases to trimming and J lost 2 bases; unmatched junction nucleotides: 8. Per germline, CDR1 LNHDA and CDR2 SQIVND (reference sequence).

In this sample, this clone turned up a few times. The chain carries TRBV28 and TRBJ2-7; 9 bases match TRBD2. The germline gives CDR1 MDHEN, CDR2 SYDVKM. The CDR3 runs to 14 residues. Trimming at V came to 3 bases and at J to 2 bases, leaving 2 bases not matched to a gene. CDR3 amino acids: CASSFLAGPYEQYF. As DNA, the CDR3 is TGTGCCAGCAGTTTCCTAGCGGGGCCCTACGAGCAGTACTTC.

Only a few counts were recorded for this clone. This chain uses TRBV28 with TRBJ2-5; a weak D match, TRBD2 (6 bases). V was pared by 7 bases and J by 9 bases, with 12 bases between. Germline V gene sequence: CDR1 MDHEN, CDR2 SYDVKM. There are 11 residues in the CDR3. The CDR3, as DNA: TGTGCCAGCACCCGCCGCGGGGCCCAGTACTTC. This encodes CASTRRGAQYF. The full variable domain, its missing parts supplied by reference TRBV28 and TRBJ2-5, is DVKVTQSSRYLVKRTGEKVFLECVQDMDHENMFWYRQDPGLGLRLIYFSYDVKMKEKGDIPEGYSVSREKKERFSLILESASTNQTSMYLCASTRRGAQYFGPGTRLLVL.